This T cell receptor beta chain appears in the sequencing data of a study of T cell changes during pregnancy in multiple sclerosis. The protocol was immunoSEQ multiplex PCR, while the TCRdb copy is restricted to in-frame clones and leaves out a portion. Counted here are 50,000 to 70,000 clones, around 92% occurring once; the ten biggest clones make up approximately 2%. The source of this sequence is a female donor in good health, enrolled as a control in a pregnancy study. The sequenced sample was peripheral blood, obtained in the third trimester of pregnancy.

CDR3 DNA sequence: TGTGCCAGCAGCCGACAGGCCAATCAGCCCCAGCATTTT. Protein: CASSRQANQPQHF. This rearrangement joins TRBV11-2 to TRBJ1-5; D may be TRBD1 (6 bases). The germline V gene has CDR1 SGHAT and CDR2 FQNNGV. CDR3 length: 13 residues. Trimming left V 5 bases short and J 3 bases short, with 8 bases between.